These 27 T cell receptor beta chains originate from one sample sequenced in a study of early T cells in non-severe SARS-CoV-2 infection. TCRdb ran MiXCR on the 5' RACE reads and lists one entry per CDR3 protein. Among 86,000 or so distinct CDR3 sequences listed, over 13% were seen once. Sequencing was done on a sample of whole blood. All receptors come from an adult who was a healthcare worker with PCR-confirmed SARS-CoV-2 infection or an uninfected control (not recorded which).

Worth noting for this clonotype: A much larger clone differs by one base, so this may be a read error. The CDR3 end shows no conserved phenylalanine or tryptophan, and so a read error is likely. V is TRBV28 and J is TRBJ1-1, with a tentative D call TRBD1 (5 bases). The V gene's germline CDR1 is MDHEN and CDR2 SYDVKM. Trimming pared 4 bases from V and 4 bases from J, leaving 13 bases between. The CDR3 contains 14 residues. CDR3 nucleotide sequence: TGTGCCAGCAGTTCGGCAGGGAAGGCCACTGAAGCTTTCGTT. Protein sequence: CASSSAGKATEAFV.

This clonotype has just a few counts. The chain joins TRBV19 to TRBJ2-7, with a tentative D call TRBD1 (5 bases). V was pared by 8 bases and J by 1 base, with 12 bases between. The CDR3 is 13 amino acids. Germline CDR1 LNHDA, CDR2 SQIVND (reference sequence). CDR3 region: CASARGPSYEQYF. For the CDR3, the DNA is TGTGCCAGTGCTAGGGGCCCTTCCTACGAGCAGTACTTC.

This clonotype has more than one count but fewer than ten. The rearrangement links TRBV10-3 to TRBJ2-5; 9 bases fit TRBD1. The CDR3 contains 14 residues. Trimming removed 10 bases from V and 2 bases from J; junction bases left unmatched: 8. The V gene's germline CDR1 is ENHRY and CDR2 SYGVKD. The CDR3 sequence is CATRPGQGQETQYF. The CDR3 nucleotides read TGTGCCACGAGACCGGGACAGGGACAAGAGACCCAGTACTTC.

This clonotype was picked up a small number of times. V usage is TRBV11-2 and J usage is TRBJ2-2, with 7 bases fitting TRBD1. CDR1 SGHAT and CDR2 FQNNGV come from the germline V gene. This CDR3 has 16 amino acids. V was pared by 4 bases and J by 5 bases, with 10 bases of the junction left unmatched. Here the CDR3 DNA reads TGTGCCAGCAGCTACTCCGGGACAGTCCGTACCGGGGAGCTGTTTTTT. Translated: CASSYSGTVRTGELFF. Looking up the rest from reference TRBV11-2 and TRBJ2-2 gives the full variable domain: EAGVAQSPRYKIIEKRQSVAFWCNPISGHATLYWYQQILGQGPKLLIQFQNNGVVDDSQLPKDRFSAERLKGVDSTLKIQPAKLEDSAVYLCASSYSGTVRTGELFFGEGSRLTVL.

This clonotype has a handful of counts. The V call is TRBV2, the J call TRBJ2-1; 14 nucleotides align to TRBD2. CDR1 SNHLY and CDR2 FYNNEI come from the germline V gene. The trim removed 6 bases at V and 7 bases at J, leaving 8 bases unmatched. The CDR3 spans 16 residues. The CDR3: CASRGTSGSPTNEQFF. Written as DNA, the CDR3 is TGTGCCAGCAGGGGGACTAGCGGGAGCCCTACAAATGAGCAGTTCTTC.

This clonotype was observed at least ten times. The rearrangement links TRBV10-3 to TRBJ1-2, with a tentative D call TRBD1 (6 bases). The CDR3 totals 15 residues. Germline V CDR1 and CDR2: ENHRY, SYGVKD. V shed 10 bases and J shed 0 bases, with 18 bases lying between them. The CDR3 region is CASQDSVVPNYGYTF. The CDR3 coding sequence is TGTGCCAGTCAGGACAGCGTTGTACCTAACTATGGCTACACCTTC.

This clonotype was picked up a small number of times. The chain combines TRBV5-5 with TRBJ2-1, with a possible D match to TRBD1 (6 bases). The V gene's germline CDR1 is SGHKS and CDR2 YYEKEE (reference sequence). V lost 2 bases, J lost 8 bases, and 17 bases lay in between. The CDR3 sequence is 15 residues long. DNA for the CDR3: TGTGCCAGCAGCTTTAACTGGGACATATGGGATGAGCAGTTCTTC. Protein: CASSFNWDIWDEQFF.

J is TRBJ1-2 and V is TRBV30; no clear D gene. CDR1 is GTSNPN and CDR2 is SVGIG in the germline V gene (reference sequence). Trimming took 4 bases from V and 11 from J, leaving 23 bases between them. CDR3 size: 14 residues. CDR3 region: CAWNSMGASWAYTF. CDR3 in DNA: TGTGCCTGGAATTCAATGGGAGCCTCATGGGCGTACACCTTC.

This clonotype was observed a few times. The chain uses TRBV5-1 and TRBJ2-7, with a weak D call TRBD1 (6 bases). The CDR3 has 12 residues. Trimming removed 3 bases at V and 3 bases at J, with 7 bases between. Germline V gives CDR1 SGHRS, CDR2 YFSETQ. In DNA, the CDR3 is TGCGCCAGCAGCTCGGACAGCTACGAGCAGTACTTC. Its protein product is CASSSDSYEQYF.

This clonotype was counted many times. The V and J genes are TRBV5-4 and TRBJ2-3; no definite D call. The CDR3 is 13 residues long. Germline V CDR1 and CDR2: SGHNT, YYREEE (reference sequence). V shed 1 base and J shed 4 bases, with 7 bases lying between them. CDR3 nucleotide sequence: TGTGCCAGCAGCTTGCCGCTAGCAGATACGCAGTATTTT. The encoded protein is CASSLPLADTQYF.

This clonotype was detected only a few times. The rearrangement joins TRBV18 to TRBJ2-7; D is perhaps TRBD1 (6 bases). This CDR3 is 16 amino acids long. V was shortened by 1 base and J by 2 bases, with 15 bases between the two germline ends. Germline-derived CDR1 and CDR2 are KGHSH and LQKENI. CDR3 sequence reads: CASSPRMTGPAYEQYF. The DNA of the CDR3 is TGTGCCAGCTCACCACGTATGACAGGCCCTGCCTACGAGCAGTACTTC.

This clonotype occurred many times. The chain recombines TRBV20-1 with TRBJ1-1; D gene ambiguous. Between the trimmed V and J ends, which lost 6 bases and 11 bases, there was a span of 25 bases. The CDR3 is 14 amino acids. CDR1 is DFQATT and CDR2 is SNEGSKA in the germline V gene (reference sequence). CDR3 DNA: TGCAGTGCCCCCGTTGGGAATAGGGCCACTTTGGCTTTCTTT. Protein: CSAPVGNRATLAFF.

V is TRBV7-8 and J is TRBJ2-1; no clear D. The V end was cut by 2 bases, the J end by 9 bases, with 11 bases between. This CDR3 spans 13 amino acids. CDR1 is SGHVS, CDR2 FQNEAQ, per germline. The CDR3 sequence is CASSLTILGEQFF. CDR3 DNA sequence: TGTGCCAGCAGCTTAACTATCTTGGGTGAGCAGTTCTTC.

The CDR3 reads CASSKQGLAGGAPDTQYF. The CDR3 nucleotides read TGTGCCAGCAGCAAACAAGGACTAGCGGGAGGGGCGCCAGATACGCAGTATTTT. The rearrangement joins TRBV21-1 to TRBJ2-3; the listed D gene, TRBD2, was not tested against the DNA. TRBV21-1 is labeled a pseudogene. The CDR3 is 18 amino acids.

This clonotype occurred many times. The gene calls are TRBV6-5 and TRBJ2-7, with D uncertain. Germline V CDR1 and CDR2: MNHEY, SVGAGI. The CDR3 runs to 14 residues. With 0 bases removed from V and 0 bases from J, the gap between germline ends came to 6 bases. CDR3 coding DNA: TGTGCCAGCAGTTACTCGAAAAACTCCTACGAGCAGTACTTC. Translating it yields CASSYSKNSYEQYF.

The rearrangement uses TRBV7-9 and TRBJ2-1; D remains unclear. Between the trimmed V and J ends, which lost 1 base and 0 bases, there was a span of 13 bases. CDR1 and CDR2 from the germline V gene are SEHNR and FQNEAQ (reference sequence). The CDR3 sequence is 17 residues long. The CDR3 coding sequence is TGTGCCAGCAGCTTAGTTTCCCGCTGGACCTCCTACAATGAGCAGTTCTTC. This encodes CASSLVSRWTSYNEQFF. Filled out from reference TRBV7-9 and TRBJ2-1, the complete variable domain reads DTGVSQNPRHKITKRGQNVTFRCDPISEHNRLYWYRQTLGQGPEFLTYFQNEAQLEKSRLLSDRFSAERPKGSFSTLEIQRTEQGDSAMYLCASSLVSRWTSYNEQFFGPGTRLTVL.

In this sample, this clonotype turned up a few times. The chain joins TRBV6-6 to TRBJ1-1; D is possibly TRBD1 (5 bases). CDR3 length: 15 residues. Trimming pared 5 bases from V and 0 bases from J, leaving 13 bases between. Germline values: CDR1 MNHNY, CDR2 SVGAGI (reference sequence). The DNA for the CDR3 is TGTGCCAGCAGTCCTCCGGGGGGGATGAACACTGAAGCTTTCTTT. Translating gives CASSPPGGMNTEAFF.

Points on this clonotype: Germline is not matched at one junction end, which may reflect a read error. CDR3 sequence: CSVEKDRGKWGQQLF. Written as DNA, the CDR3 is TGCAGCGTTGAGAAGGACAGGGGTAAATGGGGGCAGCAGCTCTTC. The chain couples TRBV29-1 to TRBJ2-1, with TRBD1 identical over 9 bases. The CDR3 length is 15 residues. CDR1 SQVTM and CDR2 ANQGSEA come from the germline V gene.

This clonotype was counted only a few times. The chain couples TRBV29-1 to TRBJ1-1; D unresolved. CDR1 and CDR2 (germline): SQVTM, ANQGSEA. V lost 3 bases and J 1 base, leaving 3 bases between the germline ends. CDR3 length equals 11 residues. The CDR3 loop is CSVEQNTEAFF. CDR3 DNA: TGCAGCGTTGAGCAGAACACTGAAGCTTTCTTT.

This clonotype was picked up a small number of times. CDR3 coding DNA: TGTGCCAGCAGTGAAGTTCAGGCTTGGCAGTTCTTC. It codes for CASSEVQAWQFF. The V gene is TRBV6-1, the J gene TRBJ2-1; no firm D call. V was trimmed by 1 base and J by 12 bases, leaving 10 bases between them. This CDR3 comprises 12 residues. Germline V CDR1 and CDR2: MNHNS, SASEGT.

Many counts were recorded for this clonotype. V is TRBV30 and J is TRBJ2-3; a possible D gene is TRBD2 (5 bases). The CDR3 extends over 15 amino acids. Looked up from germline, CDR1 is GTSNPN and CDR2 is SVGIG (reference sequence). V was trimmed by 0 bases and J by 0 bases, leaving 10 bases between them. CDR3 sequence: CAWSVRSGSTDTQYF. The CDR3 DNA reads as TGTGCCTGGAGTGTACGGAGCGGCAGCACAGATACGCAGTATTTT.

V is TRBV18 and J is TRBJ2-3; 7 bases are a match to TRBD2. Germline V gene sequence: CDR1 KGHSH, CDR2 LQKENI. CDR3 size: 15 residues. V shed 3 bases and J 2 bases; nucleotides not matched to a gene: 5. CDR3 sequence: CASSPGGRATDTQYF. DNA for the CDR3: TGTGCCAGCTCACCGGGAGGGAGGGCCACAGATACGCAGTATTTT.

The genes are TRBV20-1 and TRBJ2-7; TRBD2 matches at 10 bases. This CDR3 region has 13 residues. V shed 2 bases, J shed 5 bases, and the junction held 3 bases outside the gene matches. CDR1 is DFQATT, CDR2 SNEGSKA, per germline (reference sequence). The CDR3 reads CSARSGTSDEQYF. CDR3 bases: TGCAGTGCTAGATCGGGGACTAGCGACGAGCAGTACTTC.

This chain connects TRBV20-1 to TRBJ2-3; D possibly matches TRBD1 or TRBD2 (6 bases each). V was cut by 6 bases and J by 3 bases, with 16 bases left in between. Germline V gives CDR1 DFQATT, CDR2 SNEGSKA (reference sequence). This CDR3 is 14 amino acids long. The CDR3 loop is CSAPPGGRTDTQYF. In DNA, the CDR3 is TGCAGTGCCCCACCCGGGGGCAGGACAGATACGCAGTATTTT.

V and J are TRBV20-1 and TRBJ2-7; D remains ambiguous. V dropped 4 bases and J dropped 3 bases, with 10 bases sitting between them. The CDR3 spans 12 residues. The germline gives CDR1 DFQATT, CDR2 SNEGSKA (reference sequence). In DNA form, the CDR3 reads TGCAGTGCTATGAGAACGGGCTACGAGCAGTACTTC. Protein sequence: CSAMRTGYEQYF.

CDR3 DNA: TGTGCCAGCAGCAACGGAAACACCATATATTTT. Encoded protein: CASSNGNTIYF. V gene TRBV9 combines with J gene TRBJ1-3; D remains ambiguous. The germline gives CDR1 SGDLS, CDR2 YYNGEE. CDR3 length: 11 residues. V was cut by 4 bases and J by 4 bases, with 3 bases left in between.

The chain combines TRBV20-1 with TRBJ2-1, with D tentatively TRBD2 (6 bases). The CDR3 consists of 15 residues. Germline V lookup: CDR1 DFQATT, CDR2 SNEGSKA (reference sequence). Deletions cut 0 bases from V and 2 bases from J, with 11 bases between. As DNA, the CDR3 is TGCAGTGCTAGAGATTCGGGGGAAACCTACAATGAGCAGTTCTTC. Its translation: CSARDSGETYNEQFF.